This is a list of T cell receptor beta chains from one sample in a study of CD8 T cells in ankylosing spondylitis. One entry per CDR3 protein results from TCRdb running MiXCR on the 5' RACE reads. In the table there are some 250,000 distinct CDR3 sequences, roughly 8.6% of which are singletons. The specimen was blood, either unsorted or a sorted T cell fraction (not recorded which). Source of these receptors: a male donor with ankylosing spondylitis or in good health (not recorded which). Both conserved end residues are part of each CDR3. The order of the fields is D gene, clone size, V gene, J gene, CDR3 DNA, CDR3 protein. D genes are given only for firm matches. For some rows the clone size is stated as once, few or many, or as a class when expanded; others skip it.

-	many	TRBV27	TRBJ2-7	TGTGCCAGCAGTTTACTCCCCAGGGGCCCCTACGAGCAGTACTTC	CASSLLPRGPYEQYF
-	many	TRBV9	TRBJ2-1	TGTGCCACCACCGAAACTAATGAGCAGTTCTTC	CATTETNEQFF
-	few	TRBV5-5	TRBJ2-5	TGTGCCAGCAGCTACGACCCCCTCAAAGGAGAGACCCAGTACTTC	CASSYDPLKGETQYF
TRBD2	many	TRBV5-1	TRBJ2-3	TGCGCCAGCAGCCCTTTGCCGGGGACTAGTGGAATAGAAGATACGCAGTATTTT	CASSPLPGTSGIEDTQYF
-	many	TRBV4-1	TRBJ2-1	TGCGCCAGCAGCCAAGATTATTTGGATGAGCAGTTCTTC	CASSQDYLDEQFF
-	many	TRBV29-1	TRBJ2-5	TGCAGCGTTGACGGCTATCAAGAGACCCAGTACTTC	CSVDGYQETQYF
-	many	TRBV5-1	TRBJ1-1	TGCGCCAGCAGCCCCTACCCGGACACTGAAGCTTTCTTT	CASSPYPDTEAFF
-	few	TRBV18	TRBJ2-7	TGTGCCAGCTCACCAAGGGGCGACTCCTACGAGCAGTACTTC	CASSPRGDSYEQYF
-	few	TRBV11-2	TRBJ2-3	TGTGCCAGCAGCTTTTGGGGGAGGAGGGCAGATACGCAGTATTTT	CASSFWGRRADTQYF
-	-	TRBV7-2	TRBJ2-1	TGTGCCAGCCGCCAGGCAGGGTCCTACAATGAGCAGTTCTTC	CASRQAGSYNEQFF
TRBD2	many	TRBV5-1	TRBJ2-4	TGCGCCAGCAGCTTGGACGGGACTAGCGGGACGGGGGACATTCAGTACTTC	CASSLDGTSGTGDIQYF
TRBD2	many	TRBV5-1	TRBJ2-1	TGCGCCAGCACCTTCCAAGCGGGAGGCCTTTCCAATGAGCAGTTCTTC	CASTFQAGGLSNEQFF
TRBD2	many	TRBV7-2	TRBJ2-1	TGTGCCAGCAGCGTGACTAGCGGAGCCTACAATGAGCAGTTCTTC	CASSVTSGAYNEQFF
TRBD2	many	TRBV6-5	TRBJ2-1	TGTGCCAGCAGTTACTCCCTAGCGGCTACATACAATGAGCAGTTCTTC	CASSYSLAATYNEQFF
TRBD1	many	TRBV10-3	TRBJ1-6	TGTGCCATCAGTCCAAGGACAGGGCCTGTTGCCCTCCACTTT	CAISPRTGPVALHF
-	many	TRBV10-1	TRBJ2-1	TGCGCCAGCAGTGAGTCCTTTCTCTCCTACAATGAGCAGTTCTTC	CASSESFLSYNEQFF
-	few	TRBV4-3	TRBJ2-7	TGCGCCAGCAGCCAAGATCCAGGGTTCGAGCAGTACTTC	CASSQDPGFEQYF
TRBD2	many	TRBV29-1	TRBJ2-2	TGCAGCGCCGCAGGACTAGAAGGAAAGGCCGGGGAGCTGTTTTTT	CSAAGLEGKAGELFF
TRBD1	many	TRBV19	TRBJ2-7	TGTGCCAGTAGTGGACAGGGTCAATTCTACGAGCAGTACTTC	CASSGQGQFYEQYF
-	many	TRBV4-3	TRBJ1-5	TGCGCCAGCAGCGCCGACAGAAATCAGCCCCAGCATTTT	CASSADRNQPQHF
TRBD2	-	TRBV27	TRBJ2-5	TGTGCCAGCAGAGTCGGGAGGGCCGGAGAGACCCAGTACTTC	CASRVGRAGETQYF
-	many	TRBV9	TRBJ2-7	TGTGCCAGCAGCGTAGCCGAGGCCGTCTCCTACGAGCAGTACTTC	CASSVAEAVSYEQYF
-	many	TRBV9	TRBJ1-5	TGTGCCAGCAGCGCAACGGACGGCGCTCACAATCAGCCCCAGCATTTT	CASSATDGAHNQPQHF
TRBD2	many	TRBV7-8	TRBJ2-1	TGTGCCAGCAGCTTAAGCCTAGCGGGAGGTCTCTCCTACAATGAGCAGTTCTTC	CASSLSLAGGLSYNEQFF
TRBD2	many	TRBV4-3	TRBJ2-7	TGCGCCAGCAGCCAAGAAACTGGGGGGGGACTAGTTAACTACGAGCAGTACTTC	CASSQETGGGLVNYEQYF